This entry is about one T cell receptor beta chain. This clone's antigen is unknown. It has no much larger one-base neighbor in the sample; base qualities were not kept. The cohort comprised some 700 healthy bone marrow donors. At the time of sampling, every cohort member was nominally healthy, though immune exposures that went unrecorded were likely present. The donor was CMV seronegative and belonged to the group of around 350 seronegative cohort members. A peripheral blood sample was collected from each donor, and TCR beta sequencing was performed on peripheral blood mononuclear cells. Genomic DNA was extracted from the blood cell samples with the Qiagen DNeasy Blood Extraction Kit. This specimen comes from a study of cytomegalovirus exposure and HLA in healthy donors (dated by TCRdb to between 2016 and 2019). For the study in its entirety: An earlier analysis of roughly 570 of the donors reported roughly 300 Gb of sequence data and about 120 million unique TCR beta sequences obtained from approximately 180 million T cells. An earlier analysis of 587 of the donors used high-throughput TCR beta sequencing to judge whether each TCR beta V gene segment behaved as functional or pseudogenic. Along with the approximately 650-subject first cohort, a separate validation cohort of approximately 110 different subjects was used. Typing coverage differed by locus: A, B, C, DRB1 and DQB1 were typed in about 620-640 donors, DQA1 in 522, DPA1 in around 600, and DPB1 in just under 480. Because of strong linkage in the cohort, 4 to 6 DR-DQ haplotypes were treated as single units for association and clustering. Among approximately 370 genotyped donors of the cohort, an average of roughly 230,000 unique TCR beta nucleotide sequences was sequenced per donor, of which 15% to 20% were non-productive. The study was designed to test whether signatures of past pathogen exposure could be identified by cataloging public T cell receptors. In a later analysis, previously published TCR beta repertoires from 550 to 700 donors were re-analyzed and high-resolution HLA genotyping was added so that TCR occurrence patterns could be studied. The study combined high-throughput TCR immunosequencing, statistical association of individual TCRs with disease status, and machine learning to predict cytomegalovirus infection status. In the later analysis, no new phenotypic data were used to find candidate immune exposures; instead, reliance was placed on TCR beta sequences and their occurrence across donors. HLA typing covered class I and class II loci at four-digit resolution. The T cell repertoires of under 700 subjects were profiled by immunosequencing and related to cytomegalovirus serostatus. About 320 gigabases of sequencing data and tens of millions of unique TCR sequences were included in an early release covering around 600 HLA-typed donors. Donor age, sex, ethnicity and CMV serostatus were compiled together with the repertoire data. Of the 300 to 500 genotyped donors, less than 85% were placed in the genetic ancestry cluster associated with self-reported Caucasian donors. Genome-wide SNP genotypes for about 65% of the roughly 670 donors were used in a later genetic analysis, which treated that subset as a discovery cohort. Every discovery cohort repertoire had been produced on one sequencing platform.

Results the study describes overall, beyond this receptor: The earlier analysis of about 600 of the donors excluded roughly 17 rarely observed V segments, including chromosome 9 orphons, because counts were too low. Linkage disequilibrium might explain the correlated functional status among segregating V segments, but an unknown experimental factor could not be ruled out. The study listed 164 TCR beta chains as associated with cytomegalovirus. An association between a missense DCLRE1C variant and V-gene and J-gene trimming of TCR beta chains was found in a later genetic analysis and replicated in an independent cohort. In vitro tests confirmed that a few of the cytomegalovirus-associated TCR beta chains recognize cytomegalovirus antigens. Most TCR sequences were observed very rarely across donors, whereas some public TCRs were present in many individuals. In an earlier analysis of 587 of the donors, most TCR beta V segments appeared in productive rearrangements about 90% or about 30% of the time, broadly matching IMGT annotations. In a later analysis, most CMV-associated TCR beta chains were found to appear HLA-restricted, with HLA associations seemingly driven largely by CMV exposure. Roughly uniform sequencing depth across donors was assumed in presence/absence analyses, although this assumption may not hold. When HLA alleles, especially DR and DQ, strongly co-occurred, TCR associations were difficult to assign to individual alleles. The 87-base-pair reads could not distinguish some IMGT-functional V segments, including TRBV6-2 and TRBV6-3, so those segments were excluded. Specific HLA alleles were associated with roughly 16,000 TCR beta sequences at a false discovery rate of 0.05 in a later analysis. A further reported finding was that TCR beta sequences accurately predicted the HLA-A and HLA-B alleles for most subjects in the first cohort. Several of the top co-occurrence clusters appeared to be linked to parvovirus B19, influenza, CMV and Epstein-Barr virus, according to a later analysis. Because HLA typing was unavailable for some donors at each locus, only the typed subset was used in association tests. The cohort was sequenced for TCR beta chains only, and without alpha or paired-chain data the features that could be detected were limited. The only immune exposure information available for the cohort was CMV serostatus. Cytomegalovirus status was reported to be diagnosed by the classifier with high specificity and sensitivity in both the original and validation cohorts. A later analysis found that HLA-associated TCR beta chains were more clonally expanded and had lower generation probabilities than equally common non-associated chains. In a later analysis, the rate of TCR association differed among HLA loci, with DRB1 alleles having the most associated TCRs and HLA-C alleles having the fewest. Compared with the approximately 670-donor mean, donors in an Asian-associated ancestry cluster had fewer N-insertions in productive TCRs, according to a later genetic analysis. A group of highly shared sequence variants was considered likely to be a technical artifact of the sequencing pipeline. It was suggested by the authors that the approach could potentially be generalized to other disease states and immunological phenotypes.

The library came from the immunoSEQ multiplex PCR assay. For the multiplex PCR, a mixture combining 60 forward primers for TCR Vbeta segments and 13 reverse primers for TCR Jbeta segments was used. Amplification of the CDR3 region of rearranged TCR beta genes was performed with a multiplex PCR assay on genomic DNA. The Illumina HiSeq System was used to sequence the amplified TCR beta libraries as 87-base-pair reads. The paper's processing steps were these. Across the 500 to 750 repertoires, a later analysis counted some 80 million unique TCR beta chains, about 10 million of which were shared by at least two donors. Raw reads were error-corrected and collapsed into unique sequences with a nearest-neighbor algorithm that merged closely related sequences to remove PCR and sequencing errors. CDR3 sequences were aligned to IMGT reference sequences to assign V, D and J gene segments. For a sequence to be retained, a match of at least six nucleotides was required to both a V gene segment and a J gene segment. Rearrangements were classified as productive when the CDR3 lacked stop codons and remained in frame with V and J, and all other rearrangements were classified as non-productive. CDR3 was defined according to IMGT convention as the region running from the second conserved V-encoded cysteine to the conserved J-encoded phenylalanine. The earlier analysis of about 610 of the donors excluded any sequence lacking an unambiguous match to a single V gene segment. In an earlier analysis of 450 to 750 of the donors, a V segment was called functional when productive rearrangements were above 56.7%, and segregating when the standard deviation between donors exceeded 5%. A statistical classification framework was built to diagnose cytomegalovirus status from the catalog of TCR beta chain sequences. In a later analysis, TCR nucleotide sequences were compared against IMGT/GENE-DB human TR gene sequences so that V and J genes could be assigned. Using the TCRdist pipeline, a later analysis assigned CDR3 sequences along with most-parsimonious VDJ recombination scenarios. In a later analysis, every TCR beta chain was defined by the combination of its CDR3 amino acid sequence and its V-gene family, and reads without a unique V-gene family were dropped. As a way to deal with suspected cross-contamination and a sequencing artifact, a later analysis dropped under 600 nucleotide sequences that were highly shared and had low generation probability. In a later analysis, a clonal expansion index was calculated for each public chain from normalized within-repertoire ranks of inferred template counts. A later analysis computed generation probabilities with a VDJ recombination model fitted to out-of-frame rearrangements, and checked the results against IGoR. In a later analysis, hypergeometric tests were used to score TCR-TCR, TCR-HLA and TCR-CMV co-occurrence, with a repertoire-size bias correction applied to TCR pairs. A later analysis estimated false discovery rates by permuting HLA or CMV assignments 20 times. A later analysis grouped co-occurring TCRs with DBSCAN, adding TCRdist sequence similarity when clustering within HLA-allele-positive subsets. Repertoires with fewer than 30,000 or more than 120,000 public chains, plus five repertoires with anomalous nucleotide sharing, were excluded from co-occurrence clustering. The source is immuneACCESS, and TCRdb retained only in-frame sequences with V and J called. Part of the clones is not carried over; for the studies checked, unresolved V genes explain less than half of this, and the remainder is unexplained. Clone size and V and J calls were adopted from that table, with D and trimming inferred from the DNA. This sample lists about 96,000 clones; 50% to 80% were detected once. The leading ten clones occupy about 3.5% of the sample.

Including cysteine and phenylalanine, the CDR3 has 14 amino acids. Just the 42-base CDR3 DNA is kept, in frame starting at base 1. V loses 5 bases, J loses 6 bases, and the germline ends lie 17 bases apart. Looking up the germline V gene (reference sequence) yields CDR1 SEHNR and CDR2 FQNEAQ. The rearranged chain carries TRBV7-9 and TRBJ2-7; the D gene assignment is ambiguous. The receptor comes from a man between 60 and 70 years old in good health and CMV-seronegative. Sample: PBMCs. The CDR3 protein: CASSLLTGALEQYF. The DNA reads as follows: TGTGCCAGCAGCCTTCTAACCGGAGCCCTCGAGCAGTACTTC.